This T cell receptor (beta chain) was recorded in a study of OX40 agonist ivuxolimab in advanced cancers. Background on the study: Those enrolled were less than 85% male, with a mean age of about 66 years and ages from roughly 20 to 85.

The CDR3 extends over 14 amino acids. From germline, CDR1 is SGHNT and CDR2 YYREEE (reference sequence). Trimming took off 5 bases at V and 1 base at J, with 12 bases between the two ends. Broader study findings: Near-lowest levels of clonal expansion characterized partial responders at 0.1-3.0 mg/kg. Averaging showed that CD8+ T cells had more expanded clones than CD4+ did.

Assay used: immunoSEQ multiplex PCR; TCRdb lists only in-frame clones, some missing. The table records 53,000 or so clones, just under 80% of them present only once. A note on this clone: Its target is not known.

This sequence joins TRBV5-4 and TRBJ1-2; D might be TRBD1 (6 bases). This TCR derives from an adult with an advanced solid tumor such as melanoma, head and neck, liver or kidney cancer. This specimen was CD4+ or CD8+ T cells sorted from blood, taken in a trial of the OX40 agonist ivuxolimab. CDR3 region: CASSLQGVNYGYTF. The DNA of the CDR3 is TGTGCCAGCAGTTTACAGGGAGTTAACTATGGCTACACCTTC.